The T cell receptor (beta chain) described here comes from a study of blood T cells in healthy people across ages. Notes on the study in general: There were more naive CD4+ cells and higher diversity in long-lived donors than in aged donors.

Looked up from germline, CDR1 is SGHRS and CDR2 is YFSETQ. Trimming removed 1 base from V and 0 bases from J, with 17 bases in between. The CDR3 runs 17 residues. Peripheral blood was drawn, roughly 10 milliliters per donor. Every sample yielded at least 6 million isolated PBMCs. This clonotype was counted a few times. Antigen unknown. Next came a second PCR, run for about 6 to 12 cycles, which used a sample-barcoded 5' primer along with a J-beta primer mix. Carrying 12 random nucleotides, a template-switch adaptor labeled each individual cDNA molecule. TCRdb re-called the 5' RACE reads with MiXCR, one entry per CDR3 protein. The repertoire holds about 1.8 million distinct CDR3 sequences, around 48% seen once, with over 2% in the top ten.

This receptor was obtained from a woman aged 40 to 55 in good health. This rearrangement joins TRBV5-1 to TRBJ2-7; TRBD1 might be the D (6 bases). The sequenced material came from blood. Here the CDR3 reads CASSLSMALGASYEQYF. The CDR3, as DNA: TGCGCCAGCAGCTTGTCAATGGCACTGGGGGCCTCCTACGAGCAGTACTTC.